Reported below is one TCR beta chain. Its matching antigen is unknown. This specimen belongs to a study of shared clonotypes between healthy human individuals. Study-wide results and caveats: The authors sampled blood alone, and tissue repertoires likely differ.

This CDR3 contains 13 residues. Trimming left V 1 base short and J 7 bases short, with 13 bases between. Per the germline V gene, CDR1 is GTSNPN and CDR2 is SVGIG (reference sequence). The deep-level immunoSEQ assay was used. This table comes from immunoSEQ multiplex PCR, and its TCRdb copy is limited to in-frame clones, with some not included. The sample lists 1,400,000 or so clones, approximately 98.5% occurring once. This rearrangement joins TRBV30 to TRBJ2-5; possibly TRBD1 for D (6 bases). The source of this sequence is a man younger than 45 in good health. The sequencing input was naive CD4+ T cells sorted from blood. Documented subset: CD45RA+ positively selected. The CDR3 nucleotides read TGTGCCTGGAGTGCAGGGGCTATCGGGACCCAGTACTTC. This encodes CAWSAGAIGTQYF. Full variable domain (rest looked up from reference TRBV30 and TRBJ2-5): SQTIHQWPATLVQPVGSPLSLECTVEGTSNPNLYWYRQAAGRGLQLLFYSVGIGQISSEVPQNLSASRPQDRQFILSSKKLLLSDSGFYLCAWSAGAIGTQYFGPGTRLLVL.